The source of this TCR beta chain is a study of molecular identifiers for immune sequencing clone quantification. Sorted naive CD8 T cells, roughly 19,000 to 1,100,000, were sequenced from 10%, 30% or 50% RNA. Researchers sorted naive CD8 T cells as cells that were CD8+CD4-CCR7+CD45RA+. MiXCR was run by TCRdb on the PCR reads, yielding one entry per CDR3 protein. The data contain 300,000 to 400,000 distinct CDR3 sequences, around a fifth of them singletons. The length of the CDR3 is 14 residues. In germline, CDR1 is SQVTM, CDR2 ANQGSEA. V lost 6 bases and J lost 3; bases outside the gene matches: 4. This clonotype was obtained from a human donor in good health. Some libraries in this study had Jurkat cell RNA spiked in. The sequencing sample was made of naive CD8+ T cells from blood, with Jurkat cell RNA spiked in. Stated subset: FACS-sorted CD8+CD4-CCR7+CD45RA+ naive T cells. V usage is TRBV29-1 and J usage is TRBJ2-6; 8 bases agree with TRBD1. This CDR3 reads CSVAGTGGANVLTF. CDR3 in DNA: TGCAGCGTAGCCGGGACAGGTGGGGCCAACGTCCTGACTTTC.